This T cell receptor beta chain was identified during a study of T cell responses to AZD1222 COVID-19 vaccine (dated by TCRdb to 2020 to 2022). Regarding the study in general: Because spike-specific TCR depth and breadth did not differ between the two schedules, AZD1222 recipients who got a second dose at roughly 4 weeks were pooled with those who got a second dose at roughly 12 weeks. A total of 230 or so trial participants underwent TCR sequencing, of whom about 200 received two doses of AZD1222 and about 26 received two doses of the MenACWY control vaccine. Trial participants were enrolled by age into 18-55, 56-69 and 70-plus year subgroups, with about 150, 27 and 61 TCR-sequenced participants respectively. What the authors observed across the whole study: Because no day 14 peak-response samples were available, the repertoires could be characterized only after the peak T cell response. Only five or six AZD1222 recipients were SARS-CoV-2 seropositive at baseline, limiting conclusions about previously exposed vaccinees. In the small 56-69-year group, the increase in depth fell short of significance, most likely because of low power. After two AZD1222 doses, spike-specific TCR breadth and depth were significantly higher than at day 0 and than in MenACWY recipients. Vaccine-associated CD4 TCRs spanned the whole spike protein, with dominant responses in regions 160-218 and 743-854. Participants were mostly white British, with more females than males. The authors suggested clonal diversity may have been underestimated. Reportedly, almost half of the unique spike-specific TCRs recognized epitopes lying outside the regions that are mutated in the B.1.351 and B.1.1.7 variants.

The intended sense of this specimen's time point label: baseline before first vaccination. Samples from vaccinated people were obtained from the UK trials COV001 and COV002, which included a single-blind randomized controlled phase 2/3 trial of AZD1222 (ChAdOx1 nCoV-19) in healthy adults. For TCRbeta chain sequencing, PBMC samples were collected from trial participants at day 0 and at day 28 after the second dose. The CDR3 regions of human TCRbeta chains were subjected to immunosequencing. In the original analysis: TCRs in the repertoires were matched against a reference library of SARS-CoV-2-specific TCRs that had been generated with the MIRA antigen-specificity platform. Breadth was defined as the fraction of unique TCRs that were SARS-CoV-2-associated. Depth was defined as the fraction of total T cells that were SARS-CoV-2-associated. Using the MIRA data, every spike-specific TCR was mapped to the spike region that the TCR reacted to and assigned to either a CD4 or a CD8 class. Log10-transformed breadth and depth values were compared by one-way ANOVA with Sidak's multiple comparisons tests. Entries here come from immuneACCESS through TCRdb and include only in-frame sequences with V and J called. Some clones fail to appear in such tables; in the studies checked, an unresolved V gene covers under half of the shortfall, and the cause of the remainder is unknown. The V and J calls and clone size come from that table; D and trimming were worked out from the DNA. Here the sample has approximately 200,000 clones; around 88% occur a single time. The ten largest clones represent 7.7% of the sample.

V and J are truncated by 1 base and 4 bases respectively, leaving an intervening sequence of 7 bases. The CDR3, from cysteine to phenylalanine, totals 14 residues. Only CDR3 DNA remains: 42 bases, in frame from the first base. Looking up the germline V gene yields CDR1 SGHAT and CDR2 FQNNGV. With respect to this clone: There is no known antigen for this receptor. Base quality data are lacking; no much larger clone is found one base away.

Here the sequenced sample was peripheral blood, taken on day 0 of AZD1222 vaccination. The clonotype was recovered from an adult in good health. The rearrangement joined TRBV11-2 to TRBJ1-4; 5 matching bases give a weak D call of TRBD1. The CDR3 here reads CASSLGGFNEKLFF. The bases are TGTGCCAGCAGCTTAGGGGGGTTTAATGAAAAACTGTTTTTT.